Each of the 9 T cell receptor beta chains below was sequenced from the same sample in a study of vaccination effects on CD4 cells after COVID-19. Repertoires were generated with immunoSEQ multiplex PCR, while TCRdb's copy carries only in-frame clones and drops some. The sample includes tens of thousands of clones, more than 65% seen only once; the top ten take 3.6%. The antigens for these receptors are not known. Cultured cells yielded isolated CD4+ T cells after 10 days. SARS-CoV-2 infected the person between March and December 2020, as confirmed by PCR. Participants were given two doses of BNT162b2 or mRNA-1273 vaccine. The sequences come from CD4+ T cells from PBMCs cultured without peptide, collected after COVID-19 vaccination. These receptors were obtained from a human donor who had a prior SARS-CoV-2 infection.

This clone has just a few counts. The chain carries TRBV6-5 and TRBJ2-5, with TRBD2 matching over 9 bases. The germline gives CDR1 MNHEY, CDR2 SVGAGI. The V segment lost 2 bases and the J segment 4 bases; nucleotides outside the gene matches: 8. CDR3 length: 16 amino acids. In DNA, the CDR3 is TGTGCCAGCAGTTACGGAATAGCGGGGGATTTAGAGACCCAGTACTTC. The encoded protein is CASSYGIAGDLETQYF.

The gene calls are TRBV3-1 (or the pseudogene TRBV3-2) and TRBJ1-2; 7 bases are a match to TRBD1. V lost 4 bases and J lost 7; bases outside the gene matches: 3. This CDR3 comprises 12 residues. The germline V gene has CDR1 LGHDT and CDR2 YNNKEL (reference sequence). DNA of the CDR3: TGTGCCAGCAGCCTCAACAGGGGTGGCTACACCTTC. Translating it yields CASSLNRGGYTF.

V and J are TRBV5-1 and TRBJ1-2; no clear D. The ends were cut back, 2 bases at V and 4 bases at J, with 9 bases in the middle. Germline V CDR1 and CDR2: SGHRS, YFSETQ. The CDR3 contains 13 residues. CDR3 nucleotides: TGCGCCAGCAGCTTTGAAGGGCTCTATGGCTACACCTTC. It specifies CASSFEGLYGYTF.

This clone has a handful of counts. The chain links TRBV11-1 to TRBJ2-5, with D perhaps TRBD1 or TRBD2 (5 bases each). Trimming took 2 bases from V and 0 from J, leaving 10 bases between them. CDR3 length: 15 amino acids. CDR1 and CDR2 from the germline V gene are SGHAT and FQDESV (reference sequence). This chain's CDR3 is CASSLIGAHQETQYF. The DNA of the CDR3 is TGTGCCAGCAGCTTAATCGGGGCCCACCAAGAGACCCAGTACTTC. Based on the CDR3 plus reference TRBV11-1 and TRBJ2-5, the full variable domain is EAEVAQSPRYKITEKSQAVAFWCDPISGHATLYWYRQILGQGPELLVQFQDESVVDDSQLPKDRFSAERLKGVDSTLKIQPAELGDSAMYLCASSLIGAHQETQYFGPGTRLLVL.

The rearrangement joins TRBV20-1 to TRBJ1-5; possibly TRBD1 for D (5 bases). The CDR3 is 13 amino acids. Trimming removed 3 bases at V and 3 bases at J, with 9 bases between. Germline CDR1 DFQATT, CDR2 SNEGSKA (reference sequence). Written as DNA, the CDR3 is TGCAGTGCTAGTGGACAACCCAATCAGCCCCAGCATTTT. Protein product: CSASGQPNQPQHF.

The V and J genes are TRBV27 and TRBJ1-5; weak D call: TRBD1 (5 bases). Between the trimmed V and J ends, which lost 4 bases and 5 bases, there was a span of 9 bases. CDR1 and CDR2 from the germline V gene are MNHEY and SMNVEV (reference sequence). The CDR3 has 13 amino acids. The CDR3 loop is CASSWDRDQPQHF. In nucleotides, the CDR3 is TGTGCCAGCAGTTGGGACCGAGATCAGCCCCAGCATTTT.

V and J are TRBV29-1 and TRBJ2-1, with a tentative D call TRBD2 (5 bases). The CDR3 runs to 15 residues. Per the germline V gene, CDR1 is SQVTM and CDR2 is ANQGSEA. V dropped 5 bases and J dropped 0 bases, with 14 bases sitting between them. The CDR3 DNA follows: TGCAGCGTTTTGGGAGACCGGAGCTCCTACAATGAGCAGTTCTTC. This gives the protein CSVLGDRSSYNEQFF.

The chain joins TRBV24-1 to TRBJ2-1; TRBD1 matches 8 bases. The CDR3 runs to 17 residues. After removal of 3 bases from V and 7 bases from J, the junction contained 13 bases not matched to a gene. Germline CDR1 is KGHDR and CDR2 is SFDVKD. CDR3 protein: CATSDGQGQSTANEQFF. Here the CDR3 DNA reads TGTGCCACCAGTGATGGACAGGGTCAATCTACAGCGAATGAGCAGTTCTTC.

The chain uses TRBV18 and TRBJ2-7; 10 bases align to TRBD1. J gave up 7 bases and V 2 bases, and 5 bases lay outside the gene matches. This CDR3 spans 14 amino acids. The germline V gene has CDR1 KGHSH and CDR2 LQKENI. This chain's CDR3 is CASSPSGTGDEQYF. CDR3 nucleotides: TGTGCCAGCTCACCATCCGGGACAGGGGATGAGCAGTACTTC.